A selection of T cell receptor beta chains follows, all from one sample in a study of post-analysis software for immune sequencing data. TCRdb analysed the PCR reads with MiXCR anew, one entry per CDR3 protein. Counted here are about 620,000 distinct CDR3 sequences, 44% occurring once; the ten biggest clones make up around 1.7%. Sample: blood. Receptors were obtained from a girl aged 5-17 years with multiple sclerosis. Both conserved end residues are part of each CDR3. A D gene is named only where the DNA matches it firmly. Clone size is given for some rows only: seen once, a few or many times, or a class if the clone is expanded.

TRBV27,NA,TRBD2,TRBJ2-5,CATATSGQETQYF,TGTGCCACCGCGACTAGCGGTCAAGAGACCCAGTACTTC
TRBV12-3/TRBV12-4,NA,NA,TRBJ2-4,CASSREFNGLANNIQYF,TGTGCCAGCAGCCGTGAGTTCAACGGGTTAGCCAACAACATTCAGTACTTC
TRBV7-9,NA,NA,TRBJ2-5,CASSFATYQETQYF,TGTGCCAGCAGCTTTGCCACGTACCAAGAGACCCAGTACTTC
TRBV12-3/TRBV12-4,NA,NA,TRBJ1-1,CASSLRRSSNTEAFF,TGTGCCAGCAGTTTACGACGGTCCTCGAACACTGAAGCTTTCTTT
TRBV27,once,NA,TRBJ1-1,CASSPHYGPNTEAFF,TGTGCCAGCAGTCCGCACTACGGACCAAACACTGAAGCTTTCTTT
TRBV7-3,NA,NA,TRBJ2-1,CASSLIGSGSSYNEQFF,TGTGCCAGCAGCTTAATTGGTAGCGGCAGCTCCTACAATGAGCAGTTCTTC
TRBV20-1,NA,TRBD1,TRBJ2-7,CSAREPGTGGYEQYF,TGCAGTGCTAGAGAACCCGGGACAGGGGGATACGAGCAGTACTTC
TRBV5-1,NA,NA,TRBJ1-6,CASSWGERSSPLHF,TGCGCCAGCAGCTGGGGAGAAAGAAGTTCACCCCTCCACTTT
TRBV5-5,NA,NA,TRBJ1-2,CASSFGRDCGYTF,TGTGCCAGCAGCTTCGGGCGGGACTGTGGCTACACCTTC
TRBV3-1,NA,TRBD1,TRBJ1-4,CASSFMDRANEKLFF,TGTGCCAGCAGTTTTATGGACAGGGCTAATGAAAAACTGTTTTTT
TRBV24-1,few,NA,TRBJ2-1,CATSDLFHEQFF,TGTGCCACCAGTGATTTGTTCCATGAGCAGTTCTTC
TRBV5-1,NA,TRBD1,TRBJ1-1,CASSLTGAREAFF,TGCGCCAGCAGCTTGACAGGGGCGCGAGAAGCTTTCTTT
TRBV7-9,NA,NA,TRBJ1-1,CASSLTPTGPNTEAFF,TGTGCCAGCAGCTTAACTCCTACAGGGCCGAACACTGAAGCTTTCTTT
TRBV12-3/TRBV12-4,NA,NA,TRBJ1-5,CASTGGTGSQHF,TGTGCCAGCACAGGAGGAACTGGGTCCCAGCATTTT
TRBV12-3/TRBV12-4,NA,NA,TRBJ1-5,CASSAHGQDGQPQHF,TGTGCCAGCAGTGCCCATGGCCAGGACGGTCAGCCCCAGCATTTT
TRBV5-1,NA,NA,TRBJ2-3,CASSLRGLTDTQYF,TGCGCCAGCAGCTTGAGGGGTCTCACAGATACGCAGTATTTT
TRBV7-6,NA,NA,TRBJ2-7,CASSLSGEAPYEQYF,TGTGCCAGCAGCTTATCCGGGGAGGCACCCTACGAGCAGTACTTC
TRBV4-1,few,NA,TRBJ1-2,CASKGMTVHGYTF,TGCGCCAGCAAGGGGATGACAGTGCACGGCTACACCTTC
TRBV20-1,NA,TRBD1,TRBJ2-7,CSARHRGPSYEQYF,TGCAGTGCTCGCCACAGGGGGCCCTCCTACGAGCAGTACTTC
TRBV7-8,NA,TRBD1,TRBJ2-3,CASSSGDRPTDTQYF,TGTGCCAGCAGCTCTGGGGACAGACCAACAGATACGCAGTATTTT
TRBV4-1,few,NA,TRBJ1-2,CASSQETVRAYGYTF,TGCGCCAGCAGCCAAGAGACGGTCAGGGCGTATGGCTACACCTTC
TRBV7-3,NA,NA,TRBJ2-1,CASSSGLPTGNEQFF,TGTGCCAGCAGCTCGGGACTCCCTACCGGGAATGAGCAGTTCTTC
TRBV9,NA,TRBD2,TRBJ2-1,CASSVGGTGELAGPSSYNEQFF,TGTGCCAGCAGCGTAGGCGGTACAGGGGAACTAGCGGGACCTTCCTCCTACAATGAGCAGTTCTTC
TRBV29-1,NA,TRBD1,TRBJ1-2,CSVDDRGRYTF,TGCAGCGTTGACGACAGGGGACGCTACACCTTC
TRBV7-6,few,TRBD2,TRBJ2-7,CASSLRTSGGRSSYEQYF,TGTGCCAGCAGCCTTCGGACTAGCGGGGGGAGGAGTTCCTACGAGCAGTACTTC
TRBV12-3/TRBV12-4,NA,NA,TRBJ2-1,CASSLAGRHKNEQFF,TGTGCCAGCAGCCTGGCCGGGCGCCACAAAAATGAGCAGTTCTTC
TRBV4-1,NA,TRBD2,TRBJ2-5,CASSPTGTSRQTQYF,TGCGCCAGCAGTCCCACCGGGACTAGCCGGCAGACCCAGTACTTC
TRBV5-5,NA,NA,TRBJ1-5,CASSHMLGEGFQPQHF,TGTGCCAGCAGCCATATGCTGGGAGAGGGATTTCAGCCCCAGCATTTT
TRBV3-1,NA,NA,TRBJ2-1,CASKPLRSYNEQFF,TGTGCCAGCAAACCGCTGAGGTCCTACAATGAGCAGTTCTTC
TRBV4-1,NA,TRBD1,TRBJ1-5,CASSQGTGRNQPQHF,TGCGCCAGCAGCCAGGGGACAGGGCGCAATCAGCCCCAGCATTTT
TRBV20-1,few,NA,TRBJ1-5,CSAALAGQPQHF,TGCAGTGCCGCCTTGGCCGGTCAGCCTCAGCATTTT
TRBV7-2,few,NA,TRBJ2-1,CASSLTRDNEQFF,TGTGCCAGCAGCTTGACTAGGGACAATGAGCAGTTCTTC